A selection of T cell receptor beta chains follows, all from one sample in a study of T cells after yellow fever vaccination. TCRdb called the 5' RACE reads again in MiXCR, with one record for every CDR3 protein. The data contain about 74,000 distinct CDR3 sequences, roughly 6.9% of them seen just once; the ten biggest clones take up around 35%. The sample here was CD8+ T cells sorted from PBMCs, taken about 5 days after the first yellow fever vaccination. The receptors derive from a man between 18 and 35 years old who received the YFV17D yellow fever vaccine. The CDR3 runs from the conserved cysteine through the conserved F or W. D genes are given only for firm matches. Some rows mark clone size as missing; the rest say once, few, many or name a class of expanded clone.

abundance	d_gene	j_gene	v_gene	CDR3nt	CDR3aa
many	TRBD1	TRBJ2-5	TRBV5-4	TGTGCCAGCAGCTTGGCCGGGACAGGGTTTGAAGAGACCCAGTACTTC	CASSLAGTGFEETQYF
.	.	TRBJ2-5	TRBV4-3	TGCGCCAGCAGCCGATCCTCAGCTTCCCAAGAGACCCAGTACTTC	CASSRSSASQETQYF
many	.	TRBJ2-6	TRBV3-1	TGTGCCAGCAGCCCTCTTGCTTGGACAGATAAAACTGGGGCCAACGTCCTGACTTTC	CASSPLAWTDKTGANVLTF
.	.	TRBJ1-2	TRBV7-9	TGTGCCAGCACCCCCGACAGGAACTATGGCTACACCTTC	CASTPDRNYGYTF
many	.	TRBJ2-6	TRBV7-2	TGTGCCAGCAGCTTAGCGACTGGGGCCAACGTCCTGACTTTC	CASSLATGANVLTF
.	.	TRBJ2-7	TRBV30	TGTGCCTGGAGTTCCTACAGGGTCCCCTACGAGCAGTACTTC	CAWSSYRVPYEQYF
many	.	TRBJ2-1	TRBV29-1	TGCAGCGTTGAATTGGAGGGAACTGAGCAGTTCTTC	CSVELEGTEQFF
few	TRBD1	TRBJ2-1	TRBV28	TGTGCCAGCAGTCTCCAAATAATTCGCACGGGACAGGGGAGAAATTACAATGAGCAGTTCTTC	CASSLQIIRTGQGRNYNEQFF
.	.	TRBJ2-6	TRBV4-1	TGCGCCAGCAAGGACATCTCCTCTGGGGCCAACGTCCTGACTTTC	CASKDISSGANVLTF
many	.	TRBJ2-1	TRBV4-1	TGCGCCAGCAGCCAAGGGGGGAATGAGCAGTTCTTC	CASSQGGNEQFF
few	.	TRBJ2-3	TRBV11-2	TGTGCCAGCAGCTTCGGACCAAGGGTCACAGATACGCAGTATTTT	CASSFGPRVTDTQYF
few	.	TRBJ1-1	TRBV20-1	TGCAGTGCCTTACAGGGCAACACTGAAGCTTTCTTT	CSALQGNTEAFF
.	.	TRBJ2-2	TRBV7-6	TGTGCCAGCAGCCTGGACAGATCTCCATACACCGGGGAGCTGTTTTTT	CASSLDRSPYTGELFF
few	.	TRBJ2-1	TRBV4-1	TGCGCCAGCAGCCAACAGGGTCAGCAGTTCTTC	CASSQQGQQFF
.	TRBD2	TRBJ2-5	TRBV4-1	TGCGCCAGCAGCCAAGGTCGGGGGGGCGGGGAGACCCAGTACTTC	CASSQGRGGGETQYF
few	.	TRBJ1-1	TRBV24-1	TGTGCCACCAGTGATTTAAGGGGCACTGAAGCTTTCTTT	CATSDLRGTEAFF
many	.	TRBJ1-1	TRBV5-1	TGCGCCAGCAGCCTGAAGTCAATTGATATCAGGGTGAACACTGAAGCTTTCTTT	CASSLKSIDIRVNTEAFF
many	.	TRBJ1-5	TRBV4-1	TGCGCCAGCAGCCAAGTACGGGGGAACAGCAATCAGCCCCAGCATTTT	CASSQVRGNSNQPQHF
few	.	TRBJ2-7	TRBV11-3	TGTGCCAGCAGCTTTCGGGGGATAGACGAGCAGTACTTC	CASSFRGIDEQYF
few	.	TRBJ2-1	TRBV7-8	TGTGCCAGCAGCTTATGGCTCGACAATGAGCAGTTCTTC	CASSLWLDNEQFF
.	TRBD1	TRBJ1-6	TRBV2	TGTGCCAGCAGAGAGGACAGGGCTGCGAATTCACCCCTCCACTTT	CASREDRAANSPLHF
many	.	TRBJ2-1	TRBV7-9	TGTGCCAGCAGCTTCAATGAGCAGTTCTTC	CASSFNEQFF
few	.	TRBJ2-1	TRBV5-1	TGCGCCAGCAGCTTGGGGCAAGGGCTCGATGAGCAGTTCTTC	CASSLGQGLDEQFF
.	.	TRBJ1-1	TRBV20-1	TGCAGTGCTAGCCCGTCGGACTTGAACACTGAAGCTTTCTTT	CSASPSDLNTEAFF
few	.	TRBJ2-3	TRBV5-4	TGTGCCAGCACCCCGGCCGGGAGCCTCACAGATACGCAGTATTTT	CASTPAGSLTDTQYF
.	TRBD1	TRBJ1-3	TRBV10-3	TGTGCCATCAGTGAGCCGGGACAGTTCTCTGGAAACACCATATATTTT	CAISEPGQFSGNTIYF
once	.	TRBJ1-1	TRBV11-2	TGTGCCAGCAGCTTAGTTCGGGATACCAGGACTGAAGCTTTCTTT	CASSLVRDTRTEAFF
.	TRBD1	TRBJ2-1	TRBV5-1	TGCGCCAGCAGCTTTTTTGACAGGGGTGACAATGAGCAGTTCTTC	CASSFFDRGDNEQFF
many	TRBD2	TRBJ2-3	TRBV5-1	TGCGCCAGCAGCAGCGGGGGGTTCGGTACGCAGTATTTT	CASSSGGFGTQYF
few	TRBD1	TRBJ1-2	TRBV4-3	TGCGCCAGCAGCCAAGCAGGGGGCTATGGCTACACCTTC	CASSQAGGYGYTF
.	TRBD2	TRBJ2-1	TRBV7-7	TGTGCCAGCAGCCCCCCGGGGGGCTCCTACAATGAGCAGTTCTTC	CASSPPGGSYNEQFF
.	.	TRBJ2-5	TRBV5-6	TGTGCCAGCAGCGAAACACAGGAATACCAAGAGACCCAGTACTTC	CASSETQEYQETQYF
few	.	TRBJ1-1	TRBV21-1	TGTGCCAGCTACCAGCCCCGGTCGGGTTCGAACACTGAAGCTTTCTTT	CASYQPRSGSNTEAFF
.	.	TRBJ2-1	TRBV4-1	TGCGCCAGCAGCCAAGATCGGGCGGCGGGGAGCTCCTACAATGAGCAGTTCTTC	CASSQDRAAGSSYNEQFF
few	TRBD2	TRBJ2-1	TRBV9	TGTGCCAGCAGCGTAGAGCGGGGGAGCTACAATGAGCAGTTCTTC	CASSVERGSYNEQFF
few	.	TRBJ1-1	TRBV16	TGTGCCAGCAGCCAGAGGGACTCCCGGTCGAGTGGGAACACTGAAGCTTTCTTT	CASSQRDSRSSGNTEAFF
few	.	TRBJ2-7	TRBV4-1	TGCGCCAGCAGCCGGGGGGGCGGGACTTGGGAGCAGTACTTC	CASSRGGGTWEQYF
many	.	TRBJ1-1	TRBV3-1	TGTGCCAGCAGCCCTGGATTTGGATTTAACACTGAAGCTTTCTTT	CASSPGFGFNTEAFF
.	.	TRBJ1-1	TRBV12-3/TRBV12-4	TGTGCCAGCAGCTACACACAGGGATACACTGAAGCTTTCTTT	CASSYTQGYTEAFF
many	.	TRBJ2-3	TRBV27	TGTGCCAGCAGTGCCCCAGGGTGGGGCACAGATACGCAGTATTTT	CASSAPGWGTDTQYF
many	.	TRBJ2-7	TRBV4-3	TGCGCCAGCAGCCAAGACACTGGTACCGAGCAGTACTTC	CASSQDTGTEQYF